Following are 4 T cell receptor beta chains from one sample sequenced in a study of beta chain features in type 1 diabetes. cDNA synthesis used the whole RNA isolate, giving expressed TCRB sequences. Sequenced by immunoSEQ multiplex PCR; TCRdb stores in-frame clones only, minus some. The sample contains about 340,000 clones, 6.5% to 10% of which appear only once. The sample taken for sequencing was central memory CD4+ T cells from blood. Source of these receptors: a young woman in good health.

This clone showed up just a few times. The rearrangement links TRBV18 to TRBJ2-7, with D hard to call. V shed 1 base and J shed 9 bases, with 28 bases lying between them. The CDR3 has 18 amino acids. Per germline, CDR1 KGHSH and CDR2 LQKENI. In DNA form, the CDR3 reads TGTGCCAGCTCACCACGTTCCCTGTCCGGGTCTACTGGGTCATGGCAGTACTTC. This gives the protein CASSPRSLSGSTGSWQYF.

This clone was found a few times. Without the conserved terminal phenylalanine or tryptophan, this CDR3 likely stems from a read error. The DNA is left out, because the CDR3 cannot be placed on it with certainty; the CDR3 is given as TCRdb lists it. The chain recombines TRBV6-6 with TRBJ2-7; the listed D gene, TRBD1, was not tested against the DNA. In germline, CDR1 is MNHNY, CDR2 SVGAGI (reference sequence). The CDR3 contains 13 residues when both ends are counted. The CDR3 reads CASSTSGQGFPFL.

In its sample, this clone was seen many times. Other DNA sequences in this specimen translate into the identical CDR3. This rearrangement joins TRBV5-4 to TRBJ2-4, with TRBD1 matching 7 bases. Germline lookup yields CDR1 SGHNT and CDR2 YYREEE (reference sequence). After removal of 2 bases from V and 2 bases from J, the junction contained 1 base not matched to a gene. CDR3 length: 14 amino acids. In nucleotides, the CDR3 is TGTGCCAGCAGCTTACAGGGGTCCAAAAACATTCAGTACTTC. Its protein is CASSLQGSKNIQYF.

This clone showed up just a few times. V and J are TRBV6-5 and TRBJ2-5; 7 bases are shared with TRBD2. Germline lookup yields CDR1 MNHEY and CDR2 SVGAGI. CDR3 length equals 13 residues. Unmatched junction bases numbered 10, after V lost 4 bases and J lost 11 bases. The CDR3 nucleotides are TGTGCCAGCAGTTCCCGGGGGGACGGGAAACAGTACTTC. Amino acids: CASSSRGDGKQYF.